This T cell receptor (beta chain) is drawn from a study of identical twins. Study-level points and caveats: Sequences that were beta out-of-frame showed weaker excess twin sharing. One should note that invariant MAIT and iNKT cells could partly confound zero-insertion analyses. Cord blood beta clonotypes present at high abundance carried fewer insertions; no such pattern appeared in memory repertoires.

The CDR3 is 12 residues long. The V end lost 6 bases, the J end lost 6 bases, and 9 bases lay between the germline ends. A universal primer site was added by template switching, and unique molecular identifiers were carried by the cDNA. One entry per CDR3 protein results from TCRdb running MiXCR on the 5' RACE reads. Of about 530,000 distinct CDR3 sequences detected, 13% to 15% appear once; the ten largest clones hold roughly 0.4%. There are many counts of this clonotype. Its antigen is unknown. The same sample was also used in a study of yellow fever vaccine responses in identical twins.

This receptor was obtained from a young woman in good health. This chain connects TRBV12-3 or TRBV12-4 to TRBJ1-5; D unresolved. Material: CD4+ T cells sorted from blood. Written as DNA, the CDR3 is TGTGCCAGCAGCGACCCGGGTCAGCCCCAGCATTTT. As protein: CASSDPGQPQHF.